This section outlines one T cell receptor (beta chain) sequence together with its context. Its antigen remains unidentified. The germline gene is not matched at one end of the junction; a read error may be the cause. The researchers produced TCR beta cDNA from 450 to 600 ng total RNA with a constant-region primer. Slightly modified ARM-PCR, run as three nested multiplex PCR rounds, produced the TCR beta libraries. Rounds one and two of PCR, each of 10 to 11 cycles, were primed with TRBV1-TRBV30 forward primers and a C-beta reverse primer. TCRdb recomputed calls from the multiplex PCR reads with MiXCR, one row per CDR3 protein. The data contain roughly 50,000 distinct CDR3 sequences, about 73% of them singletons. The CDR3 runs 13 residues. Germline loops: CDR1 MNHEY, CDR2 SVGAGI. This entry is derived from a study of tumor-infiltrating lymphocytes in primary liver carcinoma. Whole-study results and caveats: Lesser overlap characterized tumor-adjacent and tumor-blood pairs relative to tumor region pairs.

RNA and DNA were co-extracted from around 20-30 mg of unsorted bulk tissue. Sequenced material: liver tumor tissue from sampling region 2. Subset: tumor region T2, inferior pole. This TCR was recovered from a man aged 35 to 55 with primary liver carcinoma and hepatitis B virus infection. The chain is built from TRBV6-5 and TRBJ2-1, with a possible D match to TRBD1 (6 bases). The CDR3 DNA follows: TGTGCCAGCAGCCCAACAGGGAACAATGAGCAAATCTTC. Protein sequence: CASSPTGNNEQIF.